A single T cell receptor beta chain is shown here with its context. What it recognizes is unknown. These data come from a study of cytomegalovirus exposure and HLA in healthy donors. PCR used 60 Vbeta primers and 13 Jbeta primers. The data were produced by immunoSEQ multiplex PCR, yet TCRdb's version contains in-frame clones alone and is incomplete. The table includes under 200,000 clones, approximately 80% detected once. V was pared by 4 bases and J by 4 bases, with 3 bases of the junction left unmatched. Per germline, CDR1 LGHNT and CDR2 FRNRAP. The CDR3 is made up of 15 amino acids. The study's findings and limits: A missense DCLRE1C variant was associated with V- and J-gene trimming of TCR beta chains in a later analysis, and an independent cohort replicated the association.

The clonotype was recovered from a woman in her thirties in good health and CMV-seronegative. The V gene is TRBV12-5, the J gene TRBJ2-2, with 10 bases lining up with TRBD2. The specimen sequenced was PBMCs. As DNA, the CDR3 is TGTGCTAGTGGTTACGGACTAGCGGTCACCGGGGAGCTGTTTTTT. Protein: CASGYGLAVTGELFF.